This is a list of T cell receptor beta chains from one sample in a study of T cell clones after liver transplantation. Generated by immunoSEQ multiplex PCR, the TCRdb table keeps only in-frame clones and is missing some. The table lists under 150,000 clones, approximately 90% of them singletons, with roughly 0.8% in the top ten. The sequences come from CD4+ T cells from blood, collected 12 months after liver transplant. Receptor source: a human patient who received a liver transplant. The T cells may partly be graft donor cells. CDR3s include the opening cysteine and the closing phenylalanine or tryptophan.

j_call: TRBJ2-5; v_call: TRBV7-2; cdr3_aa: CASSLRRPETQYF
j_call: TRBJ1-3; v_call: TRBV19; cdr3_aa: CASGRQGSGNTIYF
j_call: TRBJ2-1; v_call: TRBV6-6; cdr3_aa: CASRDPGQGAGNEQFF
j_call: TRBJ2-7; v_call: TRBV18; cdr3_aa: CASSRGLENYEQYF
j_call: TRBJ2-1; v_call: TRBV7-2; cdr3_aa: CASSFWVGAAYNEQFF
j_call: TRBJ2-1; v_call: TRBV5-1; cdr3_aa: CASSTQGSSYNEQFF
j_call: TRBJ1-1; v_call: TRBV2; cdr3_aa: CASSEQGRVRNAEAFF
j_call: TRBJ1-2; v_call: TRBV25-1; cdr3_aa: CASSEPGHVYTF
j_call: TRBJ1-6; v_call: TRBV28; cdr3_aa: CASSSRTESSYNSPLHF
j_call: TRBJ2-1; v_call: TRBV2; cdr3_aa: CASGPRERYNEQFF
j_call: TRBJ2-7; v_call: TRBV7-9; cdr3_aa: CASSPGGVYEQYF
j_call: TRBJ2-1; v_call: TRBV4-3; cdr3_aa: CASSQDSRLEQFF
j_call: TRBJ1-1; v_call: TRBV29-1; cdr3_aa: CSIRTGGQNTEAFF
j_call: TRBJ2-5; v_call: TRBV5-1; cdr3_aa: CASSITGQPREQETQYF
j_call: TRBJ2-7; v_call: TRBV12-2; cdr3_aa: CASRCYLPGLAGLEQYF
j_call: TRBJ2-5; v_call: TRBV19; cdr3_aa: CASSMSLAGGETQYF
j_call: TRBJ2-5; v_call: TRBV7-2; cdr3_aa: CASSLGGSTETQYF
j_call: TRBJ1-2; v_call: TRBV7-2; cdr3_aa: CASSSGSGGFGYTF
j_call: TRBJ1-1; v_call: TRBV7-9; cdr3_aa: CASSSGQSKAFF
j_call: TRBJ1-1; v_call: TRBV7-3; cdr3_aa: CASSLRGTGGTEAFF